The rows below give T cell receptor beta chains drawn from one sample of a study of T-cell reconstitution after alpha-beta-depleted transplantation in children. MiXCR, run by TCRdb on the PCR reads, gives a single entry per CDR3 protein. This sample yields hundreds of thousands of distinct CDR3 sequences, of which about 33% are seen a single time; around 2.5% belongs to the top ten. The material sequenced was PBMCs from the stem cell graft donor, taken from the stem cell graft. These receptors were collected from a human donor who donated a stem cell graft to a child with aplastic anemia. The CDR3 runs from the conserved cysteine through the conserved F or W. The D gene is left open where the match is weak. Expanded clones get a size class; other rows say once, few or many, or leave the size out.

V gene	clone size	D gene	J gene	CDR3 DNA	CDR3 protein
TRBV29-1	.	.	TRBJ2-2	TGCAGCGTCGAAGACACCGGGGAGCTGTTTTTT	CSVEDTGELFF
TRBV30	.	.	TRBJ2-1	TGTGCCTGGAGTGTTTTTAGGCTAGCGAGCCTCAATGAGCAGTTCTTC	CAWSVFRLASLNEQFF
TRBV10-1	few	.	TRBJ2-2	TGCGCCAGCAGCGACGGACTATTAGAGCTGTTTTTT	CASSDGLLELFF
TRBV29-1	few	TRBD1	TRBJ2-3	TGCAGCGCGGGGACAGGGGGTGGCACAGATACGCAGTATTTT	CSAGTGGGTDTQYF
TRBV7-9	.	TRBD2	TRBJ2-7	TGTGCCAGCAGCGTCCCGGGAGGCGAGCAGTACTTC	CASSVPGGEQYF
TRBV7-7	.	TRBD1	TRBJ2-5	TGTGCCAGCAGCAGGACAGGGAGGCAAGAGACCCAGTACTTC	CASSRTGRQETQYF
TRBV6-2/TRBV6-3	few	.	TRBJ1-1	TGTGCCAGCAGTCCCCTCGGGCAGCTCGGGAACACTGAAGCTTTCTTT	CASSPLGQLGNTEAFF
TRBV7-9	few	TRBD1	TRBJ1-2	TGTGCCAGCAGCTTCCGGGACAGGGAGAAGTGGGGCTACACCTTC	CASSFRDREKWGYTF
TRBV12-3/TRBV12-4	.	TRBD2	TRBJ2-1	TGTGCCAGCAGTAGCGGGAGCGGCTCCTACAATGAGCAGTTCTTC	CASSSGSGSYNEQFF
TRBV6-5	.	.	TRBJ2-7	TGTGCCAGCGGCGGCAGTGACTCCTACGAGCAGTACTTC	CASGGSDSYEQYF
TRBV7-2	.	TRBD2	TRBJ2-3	TGTGCCAGCAGCCCCCCGTTTGTAGCGGGGGGGCCTAATACGCAGTATTTT	CASSPPFVAGGPNTQYF
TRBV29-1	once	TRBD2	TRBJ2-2	TGCAGCGTGGGGACTAGCGGGAGTAGGTCCGGGGAGCTGTTTTTT	CSVGTSGSRSGELFF
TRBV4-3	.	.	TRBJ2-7	TGCGCCAGCAGCCAGGACCTATACGGGAAGTACGAGCAGTACTTC	CASSQDLYGKYEQYF
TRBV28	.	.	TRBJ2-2	TGTGCCACCCTCGGGCGGACCGGGGAGCTGTTTTTT	CATLGRTGELFF
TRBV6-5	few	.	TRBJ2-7	TGTGCCAGCAGTTACAGGGCCCTAGACATCTACGAGCAGTACTTC	CASSYRALDIYEQYF
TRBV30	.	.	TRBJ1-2	TGTGCCTGGAGGACCACCGGCGCCGGGTATGGCTACACCTTC	CAWRTTGAGYGYTF
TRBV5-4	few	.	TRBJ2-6	TGTGCCAGCAGCACCGACAGGTTTGGGGCCAACGTCCTGACTTTC	CASSTDRFGANVLTF
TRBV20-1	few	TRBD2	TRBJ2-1	TGCAGTGCTATTCCACCTAGCGGGAGGATTCTTTTGGGAATCAATGAGCAGTTCTTC	CSAIPPSGRILLGINEQFF
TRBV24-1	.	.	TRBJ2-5	TGTGCCACCAGTGATTTGAAAGAGACCCAGTACTTC	CATSDLKETQYF
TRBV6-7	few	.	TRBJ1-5	TGTGCCAGCAGTTTCAGACGGGGAAGGAATCAGCCCCAGCATTTT	CASSFRRGRNQPQHF
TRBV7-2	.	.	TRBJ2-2	TGTGCCAGCAGCTTAGTTTGGGGACGGACGAACACCGGGGAGCTGTTTTTT	CASSLVWGRTNTGELFF
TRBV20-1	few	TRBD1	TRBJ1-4	TGCAGTGCTAGGGCCACAGGGGGATCTAATGAAAAACTGTTTTTT	CSARATGGSNEKLFF
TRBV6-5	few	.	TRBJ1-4	TGTGCCAGCAGTTACTCGCTGGGTCTCGAAGAAAAACTGTTTTTT	CASSYSLGLEEKLFF
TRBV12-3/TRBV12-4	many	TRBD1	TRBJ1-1	TGTGCCAGCAGTTGGCAGGGGGCCCCGACAGCAGCTTTCTTT	CASSWQGAPTAAFF
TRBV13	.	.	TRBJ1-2	TGTGCCAGCAGCTTAGCATTGGCAGGGGTTGGCTACACCTTC	CASSLALAGVGYTF
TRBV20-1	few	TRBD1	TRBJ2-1	TGCAGTGCTAGTTTGACAGGGGGCCGCCATGAGCAGTTCTTC	CSASLTGGRHEQFF
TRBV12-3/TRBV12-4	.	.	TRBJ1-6	TGTGCCAGCAGTTTGGAGTCCTATTCCCCCCTCCACTTT	CASSLESYSPLHF
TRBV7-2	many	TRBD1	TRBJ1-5	TGTGCCAGCAGCGGGGACAGGGATCAGCCCCAGCATTTT	CASSGDRDQPQHF
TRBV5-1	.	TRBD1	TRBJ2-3	TGCGCCAGCAGCCCTAGACAGGGGGTAGATACGCAGTATTTT	CASSPRQGVDTQYF
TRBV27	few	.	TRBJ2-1	TGTGCCAGCGGGGTAGGGAATGAGCAGTTCTTC	CASGVGNEQFF
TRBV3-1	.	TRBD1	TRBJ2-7	TGTGCCAGCAGCGGGGGACAGGTGAACTCCTACGAGCAGTACTTC	CASSGGQVNSYEQYF
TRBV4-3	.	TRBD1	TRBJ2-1	TGCGCCAGCGGTTGGGACAGGCTATACAATGAGCAGTTCTTC	CASGWDRLYNEQFF
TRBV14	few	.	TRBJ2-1	TGTGCCAGCAGTTTTTTCGATGAGCAGTTCTTC	CASSFFDEQFF
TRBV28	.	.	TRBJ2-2	TGTGCCAGCAGTTTTACAGAGACAGGAACTTTCACCGGGGAGCTGTTTTTT	CASSFTETGTFTGELFF
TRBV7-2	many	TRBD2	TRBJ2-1	TGTGCCAGCAGCTTTTCTAGCGGGAGGTCTGAGCAGTTCTTC	CASSFSSGRSEQFF
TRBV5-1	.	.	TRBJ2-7	TGCGCCAGCAGCTCCGAGGTGGGGGGAAAGTACGAGCAGTACTTC	CASSSEVGGKYEQYF
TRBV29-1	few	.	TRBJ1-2	TGCAGCGTTGAAAACCCACGGAAACTCTATGGCTACACCTTC	CSVENPRKLYGYTF
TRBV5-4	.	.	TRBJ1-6	TGTGCCAGCAGCTTGGGGGTTCCCGGGAACAATTCACCCCTCCACTTT	CASSLGVPGNNSPLHF
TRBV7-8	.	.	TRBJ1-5	TGTGCCAGCAGCCCGTGGGGGGGTAATCAGCCCCAGCATTTT	CASSPWGGNQPQHF
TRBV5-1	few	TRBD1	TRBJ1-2	TGCGCCAGCAGCCCACAGGCAGGGGGACCTTATGGCTACACCTTC	CASSPQAGGPYGYTF